This TCR beta chain emerged from a study of cytomegalovirus exposure and HLA in healthy donors. Study results and caveats: It was assumed in the presence/absence analyses that sequencing depth was roughly uniform across donors. In a later analysis, productive TCRs from donors in an Asian-associated ancestry cluster reportedly carried fewer N-insertions than the cohort mean. Being productive about 87% or about 30% of the time was typical of most TCR beta V segments in an earlier analysis.

V lost 5 bases and J 1 base, leaving 20 bases between the germline ends. CDR1 SGHRS and CDR2 YFSETQ come from the germline V gene. The CDR3 runs to 17 residues. Comments on this clone: Its antigen is not known.

The PCR contained 60 Vbeta and 13 Jbeta primers. Clones were sequenced by immunoSEQ multiplex PCR, and TCRdb holds only the in-frame ones, with some missing. The data contain 65,000 to 100,000 clones, over 70% of them singletons. The chain links TRBV5-1 to TRBJ2-3, with a tentative D call TRBD1 (6 bases). This TCR was recovered from a man between 40 and 49 years old in good health and CMV-seronegative. Material: PBMCs. Here the CDR3 reads CASRGAVSWLGTDTQYF. The CDR3, as DNA: TGCGCCAGCAGGGGGGCGGTTAGCTGGTTGGGCACAGATACGCAGTATTTT.